The T cell receptor (beta chain) described here comes from a study of T-cell memory formation after mild COVID-19. Using its own MiXCR run on the 5' RACE reads, TCRdb lists one record per CDR3 protein. This sample has hundreds of thousands of distinct CDR3 sequences, with 20% found just once. Trimming removed 5 bases from V and 1 base from J, with 8 bases in between. CDR1 is SEHNR and CDR2 is FQNEAQ in the germline V gene (reference sequence). This CDR3 is built from 13 residues. This sequence originates from an adult woman who had mild COVID-19 (a few samples of this study predate the infection). Cell type and time point are not known. The sequenced material came from PBMCs or a T cell subset sorted from them (not recorded which). The genes are TRBV7-9 and TRBJ1-1; no definite D call. CDR3 amino acids: CASSPSENTEAFF. The DNA for the CDR3 is TGTGCCAGCAGCCCGTCCGAGAACACTGAAGCTTTCTTT.